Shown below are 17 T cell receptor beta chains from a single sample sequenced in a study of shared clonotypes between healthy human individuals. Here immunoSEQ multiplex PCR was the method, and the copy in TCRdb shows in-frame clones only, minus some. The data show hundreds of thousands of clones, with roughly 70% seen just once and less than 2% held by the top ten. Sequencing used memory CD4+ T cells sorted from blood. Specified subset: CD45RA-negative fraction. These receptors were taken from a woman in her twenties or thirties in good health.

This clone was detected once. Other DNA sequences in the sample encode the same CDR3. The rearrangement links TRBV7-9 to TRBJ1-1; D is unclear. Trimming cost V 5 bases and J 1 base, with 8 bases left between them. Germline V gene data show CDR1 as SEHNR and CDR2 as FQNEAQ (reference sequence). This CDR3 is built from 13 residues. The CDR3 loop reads CASSLPQNTEAFF. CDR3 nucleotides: TGTGCCAGCAGCCTCCCACAGAACACTGAAGCTTTCTTT.

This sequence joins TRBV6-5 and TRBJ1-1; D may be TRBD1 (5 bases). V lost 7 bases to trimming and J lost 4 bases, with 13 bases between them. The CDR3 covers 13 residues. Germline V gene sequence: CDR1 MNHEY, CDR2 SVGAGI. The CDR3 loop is CASTRGGGTEAFF. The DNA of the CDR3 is TGTGCCAGCACGCGGGGTGGGGGCACTGAAGCTTTCTTT.

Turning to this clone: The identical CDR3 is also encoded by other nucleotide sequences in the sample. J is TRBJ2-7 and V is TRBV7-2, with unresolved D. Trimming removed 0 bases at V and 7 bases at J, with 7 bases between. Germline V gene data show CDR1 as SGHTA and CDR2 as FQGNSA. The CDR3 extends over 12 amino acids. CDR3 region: CASSLALQEQYF. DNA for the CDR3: TGTGCCAGCAGCTTAGCACTCCAGGAGCAGTACTTC.

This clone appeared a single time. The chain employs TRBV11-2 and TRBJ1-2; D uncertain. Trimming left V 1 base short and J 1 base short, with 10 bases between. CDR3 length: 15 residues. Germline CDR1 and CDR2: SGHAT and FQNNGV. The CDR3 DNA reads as TGTGCCAGCAGCTTAGCCCAGGCATTTAACTATGGCTACACCTTC. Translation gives CASSLAQAFNYGYTF.

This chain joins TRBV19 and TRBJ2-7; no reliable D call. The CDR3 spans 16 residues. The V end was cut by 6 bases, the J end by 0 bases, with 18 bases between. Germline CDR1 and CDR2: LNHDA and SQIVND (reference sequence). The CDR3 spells CASSPMSLGSSYEQYF. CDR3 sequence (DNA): TGTGCCAGTAGCCCCATGAGCCTCGGCAGCTCCTACGAGCAGTACTTC.

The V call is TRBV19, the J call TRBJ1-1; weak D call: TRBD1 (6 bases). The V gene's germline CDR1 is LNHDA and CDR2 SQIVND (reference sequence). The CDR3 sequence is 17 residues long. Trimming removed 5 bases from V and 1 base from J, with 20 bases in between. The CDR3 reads CASSALGTGLQNTEAFF. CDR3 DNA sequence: TGTGCCAGTAGTGCCTTAGGCACAGGGTTACAGAACACTGAAGCTTTCTTT.

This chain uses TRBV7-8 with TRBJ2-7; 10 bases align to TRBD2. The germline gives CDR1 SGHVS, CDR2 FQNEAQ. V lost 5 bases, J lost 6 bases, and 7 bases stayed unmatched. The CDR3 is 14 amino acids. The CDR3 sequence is CASSQSGRASEQYF. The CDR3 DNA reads TGTGCCAGCAGCCAAAGCGGGAGGGCCTCCGAGCAGTACTTC. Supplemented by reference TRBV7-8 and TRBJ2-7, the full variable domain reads GAGVSQSPRYKVAKRGQDVALRCDPISGHVSLFWYQQALGQGPEFLTYFQNEAQLDKSGLPSDRFFAERPEGSVSTLKIQRTQQEDSAVYLCASSQSGRASEQYFGPGTRLTVT.

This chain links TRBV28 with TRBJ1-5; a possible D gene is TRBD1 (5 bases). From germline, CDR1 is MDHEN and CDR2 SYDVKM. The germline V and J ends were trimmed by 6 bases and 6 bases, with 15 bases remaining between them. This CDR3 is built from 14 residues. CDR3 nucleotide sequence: TGTGCCAGCAGCGCAAGATGGGGGGGTCAGCCCCAGCATTTT. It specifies CASSARWGGQPQHF.

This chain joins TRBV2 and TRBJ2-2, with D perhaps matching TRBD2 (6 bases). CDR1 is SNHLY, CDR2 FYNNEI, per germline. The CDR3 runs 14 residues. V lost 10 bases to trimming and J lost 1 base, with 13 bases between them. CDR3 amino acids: CATLFSGNTGELFF. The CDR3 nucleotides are TGTGCCACCCTGTTTAGCGGGAACACCGGGGAGCTGTTTTTT.

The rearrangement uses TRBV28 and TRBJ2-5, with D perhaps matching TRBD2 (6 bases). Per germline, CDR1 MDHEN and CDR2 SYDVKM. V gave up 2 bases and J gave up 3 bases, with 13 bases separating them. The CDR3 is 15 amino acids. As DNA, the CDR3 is TGTGCCAGCAGTTTAAGCGGGCGATTAAAAGAGACCCAGTACTTC. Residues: CASSLSGRLKETQYF.

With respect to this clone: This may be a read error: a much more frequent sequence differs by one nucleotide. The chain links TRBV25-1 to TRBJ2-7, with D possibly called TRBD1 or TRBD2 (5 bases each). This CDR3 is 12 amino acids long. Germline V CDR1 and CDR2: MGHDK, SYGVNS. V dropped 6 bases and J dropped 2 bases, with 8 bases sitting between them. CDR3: CASSGAPYEQYF. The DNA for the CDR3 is TGTGCCAGCAGCGGGGCACCCTACGAGCAGTACTTC.

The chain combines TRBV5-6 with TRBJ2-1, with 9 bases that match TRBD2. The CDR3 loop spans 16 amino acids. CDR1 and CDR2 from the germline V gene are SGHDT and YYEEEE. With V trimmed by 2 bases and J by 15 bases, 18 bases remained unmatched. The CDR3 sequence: CASSFTGTSLTQPPFF. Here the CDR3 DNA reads TGTGCCAGCAGCTTCACCGGGACTAGCCTTACCCAGCCTCCGTTCTTC.

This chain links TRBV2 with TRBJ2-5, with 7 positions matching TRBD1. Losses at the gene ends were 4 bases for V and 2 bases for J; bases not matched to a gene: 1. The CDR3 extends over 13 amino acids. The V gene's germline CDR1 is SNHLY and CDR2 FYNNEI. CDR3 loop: CASSVGQQETQYF. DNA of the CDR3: TGTGCCAGCAGTGTGGGACAGCAAGAGACCCAGTACTTC.

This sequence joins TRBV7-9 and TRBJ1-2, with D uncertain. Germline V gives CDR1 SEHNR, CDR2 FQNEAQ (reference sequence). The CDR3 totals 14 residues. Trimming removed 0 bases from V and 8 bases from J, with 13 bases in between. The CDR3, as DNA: TGTGCCAGCAGCTTAGCAGGGTCCCCCTACGGCTACACCTTC. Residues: CASSLAGSPYGYTF.

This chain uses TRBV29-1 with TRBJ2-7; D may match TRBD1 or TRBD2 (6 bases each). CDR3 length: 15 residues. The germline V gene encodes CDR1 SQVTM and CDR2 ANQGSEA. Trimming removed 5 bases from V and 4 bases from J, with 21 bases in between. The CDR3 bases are TGCAGCGTTTTCGGGGGTCAGGGCAGGGGATACGAGCAGTACTTC. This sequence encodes CSVFGGQGRGYEQYF.

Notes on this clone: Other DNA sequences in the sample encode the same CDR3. The CDR3 DNA follows: TGTGCCAGCTCACGGACAGGGGGGAATGGCTACACCTTC. Its protein is CASSRTGGNGYTF. The V and J genes are TRBV27 and TRBJ1-2, with 10 bases that match TRBD1. Per germline, CDR1 MNHEY and CDR2 SMNVEV (reference sequence). V shed 8 bases, J shed 6 bases, and the junction held 6 bases outside the gene matches. This CDR3 is built from 13 residues.

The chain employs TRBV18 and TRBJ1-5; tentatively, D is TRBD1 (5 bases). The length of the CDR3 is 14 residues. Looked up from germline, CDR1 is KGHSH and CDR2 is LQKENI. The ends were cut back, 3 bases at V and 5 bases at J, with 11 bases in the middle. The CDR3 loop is CASSPGDGYQPQHF. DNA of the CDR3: TGTGCCAGCTCACCCGGGGACGGCTATCAGCCCCAGCATTTT.